The clone carrying this T cell receptor beta chain was observed a handful of times. The antigen is unknown. This record comes from a study of CD8+ T cells in alopecia areata. Overall study results and limits: Normal skin's resident alphabeta T cells are sequenced alongside lesional scalp T cells. Compared with normal scalp, lesional scalp had higher clonality and more expanded CD8+ clones.

The CDR3 length is 13 residues. Trimming stripped 4 bases from V and 8 bases from J, with 15 bases between. CDR1 is SGHRS and CDR2 is YFSETQ in the germline V gene. Peripheral blood, together with lesional scalp punch biopsies, was collected from alopecia areata patients. From PBMCs, CD4+ and CD8+ T cells were sorted. TCR sequencing used cDNA made by reverse transcription of extracted RNA. The table came from immunoSEQ multiplex PCR; TCRdb's copy has only in-frame clones and leaves some out. The table has approximately 24,000 clones, about 47% seen once; the top ten hold 31%. Sequencing was done on a sample of NKG2D-high CD8+ T cells sorted from blood. The chain links TRBV5-1 to TRBJ1-1, with D possibly being TRBD1 (5 bases). This clonotype was obtained from a human donor with alopecia areata. The CDR3 loop reads CASSLGGRLEAFF. DNA of the CDR3: TGCGCCAGCAGCCTGGGGGGAAGGTTGGAAGCTTTCTTT.